The T cell receptor (beta chain) described here comes from a study of PD-1 blockade in mismatch repair-deficient tumors. In the study overall: All were previously treated, progressing patients with about twelve mismatch repair-deficient cancer types.

The length of the CDR3 is 13 residues. V dropped 5 bases and J dropped 3 bases, with 11 bases sitting between them. Germline values: CDR1 SGHAT, CDR2 FQDESV (reference sequence). Mismatch repair deficiency was confirmed in all patients, by PCR or immunohistochemistry. The TCR-sequenced patients were a few responders to pembrolizumab. Study-level points and caveats: Rapid post-treatment expansion, then contraction, generally preceding radiologic response, marked tumor-resident clones.

Some clones are missing from TCRdb's copy, which holds only in-frame ones; the method was immunoSEQ multiplex PCR. The sample shows approximately 50,000 clones, approximately 80% of them seen only once. Note on this clone: Antigen unknown.

The sequences come from peripheral blood, collected 4 weeks after starting pembrolizumab. This TCR was recovered from an adult with mismatch repair-deficient cancer. The rearrangement joins TRBV11-1 to TRBJ2-7, with D perhaps matching TRBD2 (6 bases). The CDR3 coding sequence is TGTGCCAGCAGCCGAGAGACTAGCTACGAGCAGTACTTC. Its protein is CASSRETSYEQYF.